Below, 6 T cell receptor beta chains from the same sample are listed, as sequenced in a study of T cells expressing NK-cell markers. TCRdb re-called the 5' RACE reads, yielding one record per CDR3 amino acid sequence without DNA. The sample data list around 280,000 distinct CDR3 sequences. The material sequenced was blood T cells: a sorted CD56 or NKG2C T cell subset, CD4+ or CD8+ T cells, or bulk PBMC T cells (not recorded which). The receptors derive from a man between 18 and 35 years old in good health.

The chain joins TRBV5-1 to TRBJ1-1; no DNA is available, so the TRBD1 call from TCRdb remains unchecked. The V gene's germline CDR1 is SGHRS and CDR2 YFSETQ. CDR3 length equals 15 residues. CDR3 sequence: CASSRPDRANTEAFF.

The V call is TRBV20-1, the J call TRBJ2-4; TCRdb calls TRBD1, which cannot be checked without DNA. Germline loops: CDR1 DFQATT, CDR2 SNEGSKA (reference sequence). The CDR3 contains 12 residues. This CDR3 reads CSARVRGDIQYF.

This chain joins TRBV29-1 and TRBJ2-7. Germline values: CDR1 SQVTM, CDR2 ANQGSEA. The CDR3 is made up of 15 amino acids. The CDR3 protein is CSVRNGVESVYEQYF.

The V and J genes are TRBV7-9 and TRBJ2-1; TCRdb's D call, TRBD1, is unchecked because there is no DNA. Germline CDR1 and CDR2: SEHNR and FQNEAQ (reference sequence). The CDR3 runs to 11 residues. CDR3 amino acids: CASSYRDTEFF.

CDR3 sequence reads: CSARKRGTGWETQYF. The chain carries TRBV20-1 and TRBJ2-5; as DNA is missing, the TRBD1 call by TCRdb cannot be tested. Germline V gene lookup returns CDR1 DFQATT and CDR2 SNEGSKA (reference sequence). The CDR3 length is 15 residues.

V is TRBV11-2 and J is TRBJ2-6. Germline V gene sequence: CDR1 SGHAT, CDR2 FQNNGV. This CDR3 is built from 13 residues. CDR3 sequence reads: CASSLGVVNVLTF.